Reported below is one T cell receptor beta chain. The target antigen is unknown. This sample was taken from a study of T cells after yellow fever vaccination. On the study more broadly: In the case of low-cell-number fractions, SMART-Seq v4 Ultra Low Input was used for preparation. Findings and caveats of the study: In post-booster samples, most primary-vaccination clones reappeared (approximately 97% CD4, about 90% CD8). One caveat is that FACS-sorted repertoires could contain abundant clonotypes contaminating from the bulk population. Just a small share of clonotypes turned up in the CD4 compartment as well as the CD8 compartment.

The CDR3 is 17 amino acids. Each CDR3 protein is one row after TCRdb ran MiXCR on the 5' RACE reads. The sample has just under 600,000 distinct CDR3 sequences, 13% seen once. V usage is TRBV21-1 and J usage is TRBJ2-2; the D call of TRBD2 is as the table states it, not checked on the DNA. TRBV21-1 is assigned pseudogene status. This clonotype was obtained from a man younger than 45 who received the YFV17D yellow fever vaccine. Source: PBMCs, taken on the day of the yellow fever booster vaccination. Here the CDR3 DNA reads TGTGCCAGCAGCCCCCGAGGAGGTTGGCCCAACACCGGGGAGCTGTTTTTT. Protein sequence: CASSPRGGWPNTGELFF.